This TCR beta chain was obtained from a study of T cells after yellow fever vaccination. Notes on the study in general: Contamination of FACS-sorted repertoires by abundant clonotypes from the bulk population could occur.

CDR3 length: 14 amino acids. Germline V gene sequence: CDR1 SGHKS, CDR2 YYEKEE (reference sequence). V gave up 4 bases and J gave up 2 bases, with 7 bases separating them. Regarding this clonotype: Its antigen is not identified.

TCRdb recomputed calls from the 5' RACE reads with MiXCR, one row per CDR3 protein. This table holds 300,000 to 400,000 distinct CDR3 sequences, about 7.8% found once. The chain joins TRBV5-5 to TRBJ2-6; D unresolved. This sample comprised PBMCs, obtained 45 days after the first yellow fever vaccination. The origin of this receptor is a young man who received the YFV17D yellow fever vaccine. Here the CDR3 DNA reads TGTGCCAGCAGCCTCTCGACTGGGGCCAACGTCCTGACTTTC. Protein sequence: CASSLSTGANVLTF.